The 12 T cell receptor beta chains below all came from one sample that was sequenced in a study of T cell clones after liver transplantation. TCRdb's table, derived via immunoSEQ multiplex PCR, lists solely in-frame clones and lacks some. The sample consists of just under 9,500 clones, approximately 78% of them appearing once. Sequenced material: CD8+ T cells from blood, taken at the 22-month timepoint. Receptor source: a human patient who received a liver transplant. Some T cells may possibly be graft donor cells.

DNA for the CDR3: TGTGCCAGCAGCCTCCTCACAGGGGCCATAATGAACACTGAAGCTTTCTTT. Translated: CASSLLTGAIMNTEAFF. V and J are TRBV11-2 and TRBJ1-1, with TRBD1 identical over 7 bases. Germline V gives CDR1 SGHAT, CDR2 FQNNGV. CDR3 length: 17 residues. Losses at the gene ends were 5 bases for V and 0 bases for J; bases not matched to a gene: 12.

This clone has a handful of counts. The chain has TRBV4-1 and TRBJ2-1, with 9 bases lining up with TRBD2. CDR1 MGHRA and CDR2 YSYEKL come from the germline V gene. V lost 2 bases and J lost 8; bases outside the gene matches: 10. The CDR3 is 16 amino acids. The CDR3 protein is CASSQPAGGAFYEQFF. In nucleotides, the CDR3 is TGCGCCAGCAGCCAACCCGCGGGGGGGGCTTTCTATGAGCAGTTCTTC.

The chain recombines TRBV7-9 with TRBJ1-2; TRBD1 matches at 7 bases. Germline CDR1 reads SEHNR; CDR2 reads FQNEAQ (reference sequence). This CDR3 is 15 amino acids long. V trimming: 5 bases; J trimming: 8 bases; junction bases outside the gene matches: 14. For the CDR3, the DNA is TGTGCCAGCAGCGAATCGACCGGGACAGCATTCGGCTACACCTTC. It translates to CASSESTGTAFGYTF.

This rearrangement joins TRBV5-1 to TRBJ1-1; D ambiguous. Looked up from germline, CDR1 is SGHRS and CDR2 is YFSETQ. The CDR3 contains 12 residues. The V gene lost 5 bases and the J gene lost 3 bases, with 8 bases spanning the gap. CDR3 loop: CASSRNDTEAFF. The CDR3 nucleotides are TGCGCCAGCAGTAGAAATGACACTGAAGCTTTCTTT. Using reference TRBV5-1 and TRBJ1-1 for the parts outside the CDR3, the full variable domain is KAGVTQTPRYLIKTRGQQVTLSCSPISGHRSVSWYQQTPGQGLQFLFEYFSETQRNKGNFPGRFSGRQFSNSRSEMNVSTLELGDSALYLCASSRNDTEAFFGQGTRLTVV.

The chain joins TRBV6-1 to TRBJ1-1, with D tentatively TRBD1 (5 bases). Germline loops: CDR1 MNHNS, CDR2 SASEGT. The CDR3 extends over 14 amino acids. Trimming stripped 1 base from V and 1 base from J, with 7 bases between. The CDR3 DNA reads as TGTGCCAGCAGTGAAGAGGGACCGAACACTGAAGCTTTCTTT. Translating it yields CASSEEGPNTEAFF.

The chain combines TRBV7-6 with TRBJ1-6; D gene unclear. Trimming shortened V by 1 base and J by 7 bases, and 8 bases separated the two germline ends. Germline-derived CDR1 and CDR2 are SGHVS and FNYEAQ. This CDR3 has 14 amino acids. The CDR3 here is CASSLGGFNSPLHF. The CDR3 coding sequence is TGTGCCAGCAGCTTAGGAGGGTTCAATTCACCCCTCCACTTT.

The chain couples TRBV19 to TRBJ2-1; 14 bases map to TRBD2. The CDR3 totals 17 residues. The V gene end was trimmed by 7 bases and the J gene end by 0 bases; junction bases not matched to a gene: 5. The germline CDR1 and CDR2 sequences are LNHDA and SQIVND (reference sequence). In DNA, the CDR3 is TGTGCCAGTACGAGACTAGCGGGGGGGAGCTCCTACAATGAGCAGTTCTTC. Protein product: CASTRLAGGSSYNEQFF.

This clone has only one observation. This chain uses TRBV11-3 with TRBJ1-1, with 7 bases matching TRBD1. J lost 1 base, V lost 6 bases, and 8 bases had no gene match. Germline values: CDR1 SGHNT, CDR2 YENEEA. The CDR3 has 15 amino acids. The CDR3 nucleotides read TGTGCCAGCAGTTTTCAACCAGGGGGGAACACTGAAGCTTTCTTT. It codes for CASSFQPGGNTEAFF.

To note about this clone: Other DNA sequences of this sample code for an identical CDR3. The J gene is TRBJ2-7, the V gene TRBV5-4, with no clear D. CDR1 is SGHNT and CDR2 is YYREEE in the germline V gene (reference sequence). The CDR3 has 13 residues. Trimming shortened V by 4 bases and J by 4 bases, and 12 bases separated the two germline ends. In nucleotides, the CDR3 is TGTGCCAGCAGCCAAGAGAAAAGATACGAGCAGTACTTC. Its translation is CASSQEKRYEQYF. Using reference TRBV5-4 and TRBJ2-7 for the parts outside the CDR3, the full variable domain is ETGVTQSPTHLIKTRGQQVTLRCSSQSGHNTVSWYQQALGQGPQFIFQYYREEENGRGNFPPRFSGLQFPNYSSELNVNALELDDSALYLCASSQEKRYEQYFGPGTRLTVT.

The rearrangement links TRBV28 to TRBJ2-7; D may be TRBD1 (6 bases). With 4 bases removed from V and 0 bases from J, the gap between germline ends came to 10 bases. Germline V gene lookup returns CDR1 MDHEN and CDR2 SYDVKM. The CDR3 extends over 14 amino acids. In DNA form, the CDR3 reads TGTGCCAGCAGTTCCCGGACAGCCTCCTACGAGCAGTACTTC. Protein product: CASSSRTASYEQYF.

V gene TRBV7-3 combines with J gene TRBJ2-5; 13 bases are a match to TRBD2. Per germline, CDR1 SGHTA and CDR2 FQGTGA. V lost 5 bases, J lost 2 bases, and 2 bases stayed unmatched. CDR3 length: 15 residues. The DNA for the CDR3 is TGTGCCAGCAGCAAACTAGCGGGGGGGCAAGAGACCCAGTACTTC. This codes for CASSKLAGGQETQYF.

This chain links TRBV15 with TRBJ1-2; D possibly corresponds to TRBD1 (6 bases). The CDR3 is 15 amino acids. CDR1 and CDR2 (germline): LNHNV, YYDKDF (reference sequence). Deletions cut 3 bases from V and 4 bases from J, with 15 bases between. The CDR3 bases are TGTGCCACCAGCAGCGGGGGGGCCGCGGCCTATGGCTACACCTTC. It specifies CATSSGGAAAYGYTF.